The 27 T cell receptor beta chains listed next were all sequenced from one sample in a study of T cells in Graves' hyperthyroidism and ophthalmopathy (dated by TCRdb to the late 2010s). The method behind the library was multiplex PCR. These reads were obtained on an Illumina HiSeq 2000. TCR beta CDR3 regions were amplified from RNA transcripts. A first-round RT-PCR of the TCR CDR3 used the HTBI primer set with the Qiagen OneStep RT-PCR kit. TCRdb redid the processing of the public reads, applying fastp at Q25 and MiXCR, and retained in-frame beta chains. For every CDR3 protein sequence, its rows merge into one entry that carries the most common genes and DNA. The sample contains a few hundred thousand distinct CDR3 sequences, approximately 14% of them found a single time. The ten largest clones represent under 7.5% of the sample. The sequenced sample was blood. The receptors derive from a woman aged 25 to 39 with Graves' hyperthyroidism.

This clonotype was seen ten or more times. The chain uses TRBV12-3 or TRBV12-4 and TRBJ2-6; D not certain. CDR3 length: 18 amino acids. V was cut by 1 base and J by 0 bases, with 13 bases left in between. The chain's CDR3 is CASSLEASVSSGANVLTF. In DNA form, the CDR3 reads TGTGCCAGCAGTTTAGAGGCCAGCGTTAGCTCTGGGGCCAACGTCCTGACTTTC.

This clonotype was seen ten or more times. This chain joins TRBV27 and TRBJ1-2, with D unclear. The ends were cut back, 5 bases at V and 4 bases at J, with 14 bases in the middle. The germline V gene encodes CDR1 MNHEY and CDR2 SMNVEV (reference sequence). The CDR3 is 14 amino acids. CDR3 protein: CASSPRRRLYGYTF. The DNA of the CDR3 is TGTGCCAGCAGTCCCCGCCGCAGGCTCTATGGCTACACCTTC.

This clonotype occurred a few times. V usage is TRBV14 and J usage is TRBJ2-7; 8 nucleotides match TRBD1. Germline CDR1 reads SGHDN; CDR2 reads FVKESK. The CDR3 is 16 amino acids. The ends lost 0 bases at V and 4 bases at J; junction bases unmatched: 8. The CDR3 is CASSQDGAGGRYEQYF. The CDR3 bases are TGTGCCAGCAGCCAAGATGGGGCAGGGGGCAGGTACGAGCAGTACTTC. The entire variable domain, with the rest obtained from reference TRBV14 and TRBJ2-7, is as follows: EAGVTQFPSHSVIEKGQTVTLRCDPISGHDNLYWYRRVMGKEIKFLLHFVKESKQDESGMPNNRFLAERTGGTYSTLKVQPAELEDSGVYFCASSQDGAGGRYEQYFGPGTRLTVT.

This clonotype was recorded many times. The chain joins TRBV28 to TRBJ2-2; the match to TRBD1 covers 10 bases. After removal of 8 bases from V and 3 bases from J, the junction contained 0 bases not matched to a gene. The CDR3 runs 13 residues. Germline V gives CDR1 MDHEN, CDR2 SYDVKM. The CDR3, as DNA: TGTGCCAGCGGGACAGGGGACACCGGGGAGCTGTTTTTT. This sequence encodes CASGTGDTGELFF.

The chain combines TRBV19 with TRBJ2-3; 9 nucleotides line up with TRBD2. The V gene end was trimmed by 5 bases and the J gene end by 5 bases; junction bases not matched to a gene: 5. The CDR3 extends over 14 amino acids. Germline CDR1 is LNHDA and CDR2 is SQIVND (reference sequence). The CDR3 bases are TGTGCCAGTAGTGCCGGACTAGCGCAAGATACGCAGTATTTT. Residues: CASSAGLAQDTQYF.

In this sample, this clonotype turned up many times. This chain uses TRBV5-6 with TRBJ1-2; D perhaps matches TRBD1 (6 bases). This CDR3 is built from 13 residues. Germline loops: CDR1 SGHDT, CDR2 YYEEEE. The V gene lost 1 base and the J gene lost 7 bases, with 11 bases spanning the gap. This CDR3 reads CASSLHGGFGYTF. In DNA, the CDR3 is TGTGCCAGCAGCTTGCATGGGGGCTTTGGCTACACCTTC.

This clonotype was found many times. The genes are TRBV5-1 and TRBJ1-4; TRBD1 aligns across 7 bases. CDR1 and CDR2 (germline): SGHRS, YFSETQ. The V gene end was trimmed by 0 bases and the J gene end by 8 bases; junction bases not matched to a gene: 7. The CDR3 is 15 amino acids. DNA for the CDR3: TGCGCCAGCAGCTTGGAAAGGGGGCGTCGGGAAAAACTGTTTTTT. Protein product: CASSLERGRREKLFF.

The rearrangement joins TRBV20-1 to TRBJ2-6; D could derive from TRBD1 or TRBD2 (5 bases each). The length of the CDR3 is 14 residues. V was trimmed by 5 bases and J by 4 bases, leaving 12 bases between them. Germline CDR1 reads DFQATT; CDR2 reads SNEGSKA (reference sequence). CDR3 protein: CSASPGAGANVLTF. The DNA of the CDR3 is TGCAGTGCTTCCCCCGGGGCAGGGGCCAACGTCCTGACTTTC.

This clonotype showed up just a few times. The CDR3 spells CASSLGTPRTDTQYF. The CDR3 coding sequence is TGTGCCAGCAGCTTAGGCACTCCTCGCACAGATACGCAGTATTTT. V usage is TRBV7-3 and J usage is TRBJ2-3; D unclear. CDR1 and CDR2 (germline): SGHTA, FQGTGA. Trimming took off 2 bases at V and 1 base at J, with 10 bases between the two ends. CDR3 length: 15 residues. The variable domain in full, with the rest retrieved from reference TRBV7-3 and TRBJ2-3, is GAGVSQTPSNKVTEKGKYVELRCDPISGHTALYWYRQSLGQGPEFLIYFQGTGAADDSGLPNDRFFAVRPEGSVSTLKIQRTERGDSAVYLCASSLGTPRTDTQYFGPGTRLTVL.

Only a few counts were recorded for this clonotype. The rearrangement joins TRBV25-1 to TRBJ2-5; D is unclear. The length of the CDR3 is 13 residues. Trimming pared 8 bases from V and 0 bases from J, leaving 10 bases between. Germline V CDR1 and CDR2: MGHDK, SYGVNS. The DNA of the CDR3 is TGTGCCAGCGTTGGTCCGTACCAAGAGACCCAGTACTTC. This sequence encodes CASVGPYQETQYF.

Remarks on this clonotype: This may be a read error: a much more frequent sequence differs by one nucleotide. The gene calls are TRBV7-2 and TRBJ1-6; 7 bases are shared with TRBD1. The CDR3 loop spans 15 amino acids. Trimming removed 3 bases from V and 8 bases from J; junction bases left unmatched: 7. The germline V gene has CDR1 SGHTA and CDR2 FQGNSA. The DNA of the CDR3 is TGTGCCAGCAGCTTTGCCGGGACAGCTTATTCACCCCTCCACTTT. It codes for CASSFAGTAYSPLHF.

This clonotype was seen ten or more times. The chain joins TRBV18 to TRBJ1-5; 8 bases are shared with TRBD1. This CDR3 is built from 15 residues. CDR1 and CDR2 (germline): KGHSH, LQKENI. The V segment lost 2 bases and the J segment 4 bases; nucleotides outside the gene matches: 4. The DNA of the CDR3 is TGTGCCAGCTCACCAGGACAGGGAACGAATCAGCCCCAGCATTTT. This encodes CASSPGQGTNQPQHF.

Many counts were recorded for this clonotype. V and J are TRBV11-2 and TRBJ2-7; 8 nucleotides match TRBD1. There are 14 residues in the CDR3. V was pared by 5 bases and J by 3 bases, with 6 bases of the junction left unmatched. Germline CDR1 reads SGHAT; CDR2 reads FQNNGV. The CDR3 sequence: CASSTTGQVYEQYF. DNA for the CDR3: TGTGCCAGCAGCACCACGGGACAGGTCTACGAGCAGTACTTC.

The table lists this clonotype with a count of one. Only one base separates this from a far larger clonotype, so it likely reflects a read error. The chain has TRBV20-1 and TRBJ2-3; TRBD2 aligns across 7 bases. Germline V lookup: CDR1 DFQATT, CDR2 SNEGSKA (reference sequence). CDR3 length equals 12 residues. V trimming: 3 bases; J trimming: 3 bases; junction bases outside the gene matches: 0. In DNA form, the CDR3 reads TGCAGTGCTAGCGGGAGGACAGATACGCAGTATTTT. This codes for CSASGRTDTQYF.

This clonotype was counted many times. V gene TRBV15 combines with J gene TRBJ1-5, with a possible D match to TRBD1 (6 bases). Deletions cut 5 bases from V and 4 bases from J, with 12 bases between. Germline V gene data show CDR1 as LNHNV and CDR2 as YYDKDF (reference sequence). The CDR3 runs to 14 residues. The CDR3 protein is CATSGRTVNQPQHF. For the CDR3, the DNA is TGTGCCACCAGCGGTCGGACAGTGAATCAGCCCCAGCATTTT.

The chain is built from TRBV2 and TRBJ2-4; a weak D match, TRBD2 (6 bases). V shed 4 bases and J shed 0 bases, with 10 bases lying between them. The CDR3 runs to 15 residues. The V gene's germline CDR1 is SNHLY and CDR2 FYNNEI. DNA for the CDR3: TGTGCCAGCAGTGTTGGCGGGGTAGCCAAAAACATTCAGTACTTC. This codes for CASSVGGVAKNIQYF.

This clonotype has at least ten counts. V usage is TRBV28 and J usage is TRBJ1-1; no firm D call. Germline values: CDR1 MDHEN, CDR2 SYDVKM. The V gene lost 4 bases and the J gene lost 4 bases, with 13 bases spanning the gap. The CDR3 covers 14 residues. The CDR3 DNA follows: TGTGCCAGCAGTTGGCCCGGCCCCTCCACTGAAGCTTTCTTT. Amino acids: CASSWPGPSTEAFF.

Many counts were recorded for this clonotype. This chain connects TRBV3-1 to TRBJ2-1; possibly TRBD2 for D (5 bases). The CDR3 is made up of 14 amino acids. Trimming removed 0 bases from V and 9 bases from J, with 12 bases in between. Germline V CDR1 and CDR2: LGHDT, YNNKEL (reference sequence). In nucleotides, the CDR3 is TGTGCCAGCAGCCAAGACCTGCTTAGCGTTGAGCAGTTCTTC. It is translated as CASSQDLLSVEQFF.

This clonotype was found many times. The V gene is TRBV11-1, the J gene TRBJ2-7; 11 bases match TRBD2. Trimming took 2 bases from V and 4 from J; bases not matched to a gene: 4. CDR1 is SGHAT, CDR2 FQDESV, per germline (reference sequence). This CDR3 has 15 amino acids. The DNA for the CDR3 is TGTGCCAGCAGCTTAAGGGCTAGCGGGAGGTACGAGCAGTACTTC. It encodes CASSLRASGRYEQYF.

This clonotype was detected ten times or more. The chain recombines TRBV11-2 with TRBJ2-1; possibly TRBD2 for D (5 bases). Germline CDR1 reads SGHAT; CDR2 reads FQNNGV. This CDR3 is 13 amino acids long. Between the trimmed V and J ends, which lost 7 bases and 10 bases, there was a span of 17 bases. DNA of the CDR3: TGTGCCAGCACCCGCGAGAGTTCGGGGGAGCAGTTCTTC. Translating gives CASTRESSGEQFF.

The CDR3 DNA reads TGTGCCAGCAGTCCCCAAGCTGGGACCCCCTCTGGGGCCAACGTCCTGACTTTC. Amino acids: CASSPQAGTPSGANVLTF. V usage is TRBV27 and J usage is TRBJ2-6; D possibly matches TRBD1 or TRBD2 (5 bases each). V dropped 5 bases and J dropped 0 bases, with 17 bases sitting between them. Germline loops: CDR1 MNHEY, CDR2 SMNVEV (reference sequence). The length of the CDR3 is 18 residues. Full variable domain (outside the CDR3, taken from reference TRBV27 and TRBJ2-6): EAQVTQNPRYLITVTGKKLTVTCSQNMNHEYMSWYRQDPGLGLRQIYYSMNVEVTDKGDVPEGYKVSRKEKRNFPLILESPSPNQTSLYFCASSPQAGTPSGANVLTFGAGSRLTVL.

This clonotype showed up many times. This chain uses TRBV20-1 with TRBJ2-5; tentative D call: TRBD2 (5 bases). V was cut by 4 bases and J by 1 base, with 10 bases left in between. In germline, CDR1 is DFQATT, CDR2 SNEGSKA (reference sequence). CDR3 length: 13 amino acids. The CDR3 DNA follows: TGCAGTGCTATTAGCGTATCCCAAGAGACCCAGTACTTC. Translation: CSAISVSQETQYF.

This chain connects TRBV6-5 to TRBJ2-3; D is possibly TRBD1 (6 bases). Per the germline V gene, CDR1 is MNHEY and CDR2 is SVGAGI. This CDR3 is built from 17 residues. V was shortened by 4 bases and J by 1 base, with 18 bases between the two germline ends. CDR3 loop: CASSCAVQGGGTDTQYF. The CDR3 nucleotides read TGTGCCAGCAGTTGCGCCGTACAGGGTGGGGGCACAGATACGCAGTATTTT.

This clonotype showed up many times. The chain combines TRBV5-1 with TRBJ2-1; the match to TRBD1 covers 7 bases. V shed 4 bases, J shed 0 bases, and the junction held 7 bases outside the gene matches. The CDR3 has 16 amino acids. In germline, CDR1 is SGHRS, CDR2 YFSETQ. The CDR3 here is CASSPMTGSSYNEQFF. The DNA for the CDR3 is TGCGCCAGCAGCCCAATGACAGGGAGCTCCTACAATGAGCAGTTCTTC. Combining the CDR3 with reference TRBV5-1 and TRBJ2-1 gives the whole variable domain KAGVTQTPRYLIKTRGQQVTLSCSPISGHRSVSWYQQTPGQGLQFLFEYFSETQRNKGNFPGRFSGRQFSNSRSEMNVSTLELGDSALYLCASSPMTGSSYNEQFFGPGTRLTVL.

This clonotype occurred many times. The CDR3 coding sequence is TGTGCCTGGAGGCGGGGAACCTACGAGCAGTACTTC. Amino acids: CAWRRGTYEQYF. V and J are TRBV30 and TRBJ2-7; a possible D gene is TRBD2 (6 bases). Germline CDR1 is GTSNPN and CDR2 is SVGIG (reference sequence). Trimming cost V 3 bases and J 2 bases, with 8 bases left between them. This CDR3 contains 12 residues.

The rearrangement joins TRBV7-9 to TRBJ2-7; 9 nucleotides match TRBD1. Germline assignment: CDR1 SEHNR and CDR2 FQNEAQ (reference sequence). The CDR3 contains 16 residues. The V segment lost 5 bases and the J segment 1 base; nucleotides outside the gene matches: 9. The CDR3 bases are TGTGCCAGCAGCGCAAACAGGGGGCCTCCTTCCTACGAGCAGTACTTC. Protein: CASSANRGPPSYEQYF.

Many counts were recorded for this clonotype. The V call is TRBV6-6, the J call TRBJ2-7; D is uncertain. V was cut by 0 bases and J by 0 bases, with 12 bases left in between. Germline-derived CDR1 and CDR2 are MNHNY and SVGAGI (reference sequence). The CDR3 sequence is 16 residues long. The CDR3 spells CASSYSMRTDSYEQYF. CDR3 in DNA: TGTGCCAGCAGTTACTCAATGCGGACGGACTCCTACGAGCAGTACTTC.